These 27 T cell receptor beta chains originate from one sample sequenced in a study of post-analysis software for immune sequencing data. Study-level points and caveats: The five TRBV segments detected at higher frequency in patients than in controls included TRBV5-6, TRBV5-1 and TRBV20-1.

These receptors are not linked to any known antigen. The TCR beta cDNA libraries contained unique molecular identifiers. One entry per CDR3 protein results from TCRdb running MiXCR on the PCR reads. The data hold more than 500,000 distinct CDR3 sequences, with about a third observed a single time. Sequences were obtained from blood. The receptors come from a girl aged 2 to 17 with multiple sclerosis.

This clonotype occurred a few times. The rearrangement links TRBV6-2 or TRBV6-3 to TRBJ2-7, with D perhaps assigned TRBD1 or TRBD2 (5 bases each). Trimming removed 6 bases from V and 5 bases from J, with 20 bases in between. Germline assignment: CDR1 MNHEY and CDR2 SVGEGT. The CDR3 is 15 residues long. The CDR3 region has the DNA TGTGCCAGCAGCGACCCCCGGGGCAGTTCTAACGAGCAGTACTTC. It codes for CASSDPRGSSNEQYF.

The genes are TRBV7-2 and TRBJ2-3; 10 positions agree with TRBD2. The CDR3 consists of 16 residues. The trim removed 5 bases at V and 4 bases at J, leaving 9 bases unmatched. Germline-derived CDR1 and CDR2 are SGHTA and FQGNSA. CDR3 nucleotide sequence: TGTGCCAGCAGCAGGGGACTAGCGAGAGAAGCAGATACGCAGTATTTT. Protein: CASSRGLAREADTQYF.

The gene calls are TRBV27 and TRBJ1-2; possible D gene TRBD1, 6 bases. The germline CDR1 and CDR2 sequences are MNHEY and SMNVEV (reference sequence). V was shortened by 4 bases and J by 10 bases, with 13 bases between the two germline ends. The CDR3 consists of 12 residues. The CDR3 sequence: CASSSGASLYTF. In DNA, the CDR3 is TGTGCCAGCAGTTCGGGGGCCAGTCTCTACACCTTC.

The chain couples TRBV4-1 to TRBJ1-1; 9 nucleotides align to TRBD1. The V and J ends lost 4 bases and 6 bases, in that order; junction bases with no gene match: 9. There are 15 residues in the CDR3. Per the germline V gene, CDR1 is MGHRA and CDR2 is YSYEKL. This CDR3 reads CASSPTGQGRAEAFF. The CDR3 DNA sequence: TGCGCCAGCAGCCCCACGGGACAGGGTCGCGCTGAAGCTTTCTTT.

This clonotype turned up a few times. The chain is built from TRBV7-2 and TRBJ2-5; 8 bases map to TRBD2. With 4 bases clipped from V and 2 bases from J, the junction kept 9 bases outside the gene matches. This CDR3 has 16 residues. Germline CDR1 reads SGHTA; CDR2 reads FQGNSA. CDR3 sequence: CASSYRQRGRQETQYF. CDR3 bases: TGTGCCAGCAGCTACCGCCAGCGGGGGAGACAAGAGACCCAGTACTTC.

This clonotype was seen a handful of times. CDR3 DNA: TGCAGTGCTAGGCCAGGGACCCAGCCCCAGCATTTT. Translated: CSARPGTQPQHF. This chain uses TRBV20-1 with TRBJ1-5; a weak D match, TRBD1 (5 bases). Trimming shortened V by 3 bases and J by 7 bases, and 10 bases separated the two germline ends. The CDR3 runs to 12 residues. Per germline, CDR1 DFQATT and CDR2 SNEGSKA (reference sequence).

The V and J genes are TRBV27 and TRBJ2-7, with 11 bases matching TRBD2. With V trimmed by 6 bases and J by 3 bases, 7 bases remained unmatched. Germline V gives CDR1 MNHEY, CDR2 SMNVEV (reference sequence). The CDR3 covers 15 residues. The chain's CDR3 is CASSPGTSGLYEQYF. The CDR3 region has the DNA TGTGCCAGCAGCCCCGGGACTAGCGGACTCTACGAGCAGTACTTC.

CDR3 nucleotides: TGTGCCAGCAGGACCGGGACGGCGTACTTC. Its protein product is CASRTGTAYF. This chain connects TRBV2 to TRBJ2-7; D tentatively reads TRBD1 or TRBD2 (5 bases each). Germline CDR1 SNHLY, CDR2 FYNNEI. The CDR3 has 10 amino acids. Trimming took off 6 bases at V and 12 bases at J, with 12 bases between the two ends.

The chain joins TRBV7-2 to TRBJ2-7, with 13 bases identical to TRBD2. Germline V gives CDR1 SGHTA, CDR2 FQGNSA. V was pared by 5 bases and J by 5 bases, with 6 bases of the junction left unmatched. The CDR3 contains 15 residues. The CDR3 coding sequence is TGTGCCAGCAGCCAACCGGGACTAGCGGGGCACGAGCAGTACTTC. It is translated as CASSQPGLAGHEQYF.

This chain links TRBV12-3 or TRBV12-4 with TRBJ2-3; the D gene could be TRBD1 or TRBD2 (5 bases each). V lost 5 bases and J 1 base, leaving 22 bases between the germline ends. This CDR3 comprises 18 residues. CDR3 coding DNA: TGTGCCAGCAGTCCACGAGAATGGGGGATCTCTGGCACAGATACGCAGTATTTT. This sequence encodes CASSPREWGISGTDTQYF.

The genes are TRBV20-1 and TRBJ1-5, with TRBD1 matching over 9 bases. V lost 4 bases and J lost 4; bases outside the gene matches: 11. Germline CDR1 is DFQATT and CDR2 is SNEGSKA (reference sequence). CDR3 length: 16 amino acids. CDR3 sequence: CSATIGTGRRNQPQHF. The CDR3 DNA reads TGCAGTGCTACCATTGGGACAGGGCGTCGAAATCAGCCCCAGCATTTT.

J is TRBJ2-5 and V is TRBV4-1; D perhaps matches TRBD2 (5 bases). The V gene lost 1 base and the J gene lost 7 bases, with 13 bases spanning the gap. Germline V gives CDR1 MGHRA, CDR2 YSYEKL. There are 14 residues in the CDR3. CDR3 DNA: TGCGCCAGCAGCCAAGCAGTTGGAGGCGGGACCCAGTACTTC. It translates to CASSQAVGGGTQYF.

This clonotype has a handful of counts. This sequence joins TRBV7-2 and TRBJ2-5, with TRBD2 matching 10 bases. CDR1 and CDR2 from the germline V gene are SGHTA and FQGNSA. Trimming at V came to 6 bases and at J to 2 bases, leaving 12 bases not matched to a gene. The CDR3 is 17 amino acids. CDR3 DNA: TGTGCCAGCAGGGGGGGTAGCGGGGGGTCTATTCAAGAGACCCAGTACTTC. This translates into CASRGGSGGSIQETQYF.

The CDR3 is CASSLVTGVPNQETQYF. CDR3 DNA sequence: TGTGCCAGCAGCTTAGTCACGGGGGTACCCAACCAAGAGACCCAGTACTTC. The chain carries TRBV7-8 and TRBJ2-5; possibly TRBD2 for D (6 bases). The CDR3 is made up of 17 amino acids. Trimming stripped 1 base from V and 0 bases from J, with 15 bases between. Germline V gives CDR1 SGHVS, CDR2 FQNEAQ.

V gene TRBV28 combines with J gene TRBJ2-5; D gene ambiguous. The CDR3 has 12 amino acids. Germline values: CDR1 MDHEN, CDR2 SYDVKM. V was clipped by 8 bases and J by 1 base, with 8 bases between them. CDR3 in amino acids: CASLNSQETQYF. In DNA form, the CDR3 reads TGTGCCAGCCTAAACTCCCAAGAGACCCAGTACTTC.

The table lists this clonotype with a few counts. The chain carries TRBV7-3 and TRBJ2-4; the D gene is possibly TRBD2 (7 bases). Germline CDR1 SGHTA, CDR2 FQGTGA. V was clipped by 6 bases and J by 8 bases, with 14 bases between them. This CDR3 region has 13 residues. The CDR3 nucleotides are TGTGCCAGCAGTGGCAGGGGAGGGGACATTCAGTACTTC. Translating it yields CASSGRGGDIQYF.

This clonotype was seen only a few times. The J gene is TRBJ2-6, the V gene TRBV5-5, with 7 bases fitting TRBD1. The V gene end was trimmed by 1 base and the J gene end by 9 bases; junction bases not matched to a gene: 13. This CDR3 comprises 17 residues. Germline CDR1 is SGHKS and CDR2 is YYEKEE (reference sequence). CDR3 nucleotide sequence: TGTGCCAGCAGCTTGTTGGGGACAGCGGAAGGTGGCAACGTCCTGACTTTC. Encoded protein: CASSLLGTAEGGNVLTF.

There are a few counts of this clonotype. The rearrangement links TRBV11-2 to TRBJ1-6; TRBD1 agrees at 7 bases. The CDR3 sequence is 16 residues long. Trimming took 5 bases from V and 5 from J; bases not matched to a gene: 9. The germline V gene has CDR1 SGHAT and CDR2 FQNNGV. The DNA of the CDR3 is TGTGCCAGCAGCCACCCTGGGACAGCTAATAATTCACCCCTCCACTTT. This sequence encodes CASSHPGTANNSPLHF.

The V call is TRBV5-4, the J call TRBJ1-1, with D tentatively TRBD1 (6 bases). Germline V gene lookup returns CDR1 SGHNT and CDR2 YYREEE (reference sequence). The V end lost 4 bases, the J end lost 0 bases, and 10 bases lay between the germline ends. CDR3 size: 14 residues. The CDR3: CASSERTVNTEAFF. CDR3 DNA: TGTGCCAGCAGCGAACGGACAGTGAACACTGAAGCTTTCTTT.

This clonotype was counted only a few times. V usage is TRBV12-3 or TRBV12-4 and J usage is TRBJ2-5; D not certain. V lost 5 bases and J lost 4, with 8 bases in between. The CDR3 consists of 12 residues. The CDR3, as DNA: TGTGCCAGCAGTGTAATGGGAGAGACCCAGTACTTC. Translating gives CASSVMGETQYF.

This clonotype was seen a few times. The chain joins TRBV5-1 to TRBJ2-7, with D perhaps given as TRBD1 or TRBD2 (7 bases each). The ends were cut back, 4 bases at V and 3 bases at J, with 14 bases in the middle. CDR1 is SGHRS, CDR2 YFSETQ, per germline. The CDR3 runs 14 residues. The CDR3: CASSPGGQFYEQYF. The CDR3 DNA follows: TGCGCCAGCAGCCCGGGGGGACAGTTCTACGAGCAGTACTTC.

The chain joins TRBV6-5 to TRBJ2-3, with 9 nucleotides matching TRBD1. The CDR3 extends over 15 amino acids. Germline assignment: CDR1 MNHEY and CDR2 SVGAGI. The junction had 3 bases not matched to a gene; V was cut back by 5 bases and J by 0 bases. The CDR3: CASSLQGASTDTQYF. The CDR3 DNA is TGTGCCAGCAGTCTACAGGGGGCTAGCACAGATACGCAGTATTTT.

The chain has TRBV6-1 and TRBJ2-7, with unresolved D. V was clipped by 3 bases and J by 7 bases, with 16 bases between them. The CDR3 is 14 residues long. Germline V CDR1 and CDR2: MNHNS, SASEGT. As DNA, the CDR3 is TGTGCCAGCAGTGAGTCTTCCCGGAATCAGGAGCAGTACTTC. This codes for CASSESSRNQEQYF.

The chain carries TRBV5-1 and TRBJ2-7; TRBD2 is a possible D gene (7 bases). The CDR3 runs to 16 residues. V was trimmed by 0 bases and J by 5 bases, leaving 18 bases between them. Germline loops: CDR1 SGHRS, CDR2 YFSETQ. The CDR3 DNA reads as TGCGCCAGCAGCTTGGAGGGGGGGGCCGACAGAAACGAGCAGTACTTC. The encoded protein is CASSLEGGADRNEQYF.

The chain links TRBV7-9 to TRBJ1-1, with TRBD1 as a possible D gene (6 bases). From germline, CDR1 is SEHNR and CDR2 FQNEAQ (reference sequence). The V and J ends lost 1 base and 8 bases respectively, with 11 bases between them. CDR3 length: 13 amino acids. Here the CDR3 DNA reads TGTGCCAGCAGCTTAGGACAGGCGGCCGAAGCTTTCTTT. Translation: CASSLGQAAEAFF.

A few counts support this clonotype. The gene calls are TRBV7-2 and TRBJ2-1; 7 nucleotides align to TRBD1. With 8 bases clipped from V and 7 bases from J, the junction kept 11 bases outside the gene matches. Germline values: CDR1 SGHTA, CDR2 FQGNSA. The CDR3 loop spans 14 amino acids. The CDR3 loop is CASSLGTVRNEQFF. The CDR3, as DNA: TGTGCCAGCTCCCTGGGGACAGTTCGTAATGAGCAGTTCTTC.

V and J are TRBV3-1 and TRBJ2-2; TRBD1 agrees at 7 bases. Trimming cost V 4 bases and J 4 bases; bases outside gene matches: 9. Germline V gene lookup returns CDR1 LGHDT and CDR2 YNNKEL (reference sequence). This CDR3 has 16 amino acids. CDR3 sequence (DNA): TGTGCCAGCAGCCGACAGGGCCGAACAGCCACCGGGGAGCTGTTTTTT. Encoded protein: CASSRQGRTATGELFF.